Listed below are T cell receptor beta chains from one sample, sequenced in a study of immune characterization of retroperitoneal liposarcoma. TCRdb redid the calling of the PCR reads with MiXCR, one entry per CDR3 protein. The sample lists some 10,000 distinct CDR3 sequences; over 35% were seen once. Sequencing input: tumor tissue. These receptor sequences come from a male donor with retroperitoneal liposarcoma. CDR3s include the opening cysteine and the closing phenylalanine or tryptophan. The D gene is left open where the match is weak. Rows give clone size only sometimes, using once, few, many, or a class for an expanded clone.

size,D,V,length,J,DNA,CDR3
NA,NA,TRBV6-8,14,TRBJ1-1,TGTGCCAGCAGTTGGGAGGATCCTCGGACTGAAGCTTTCTTT,CASSWEDPRTEAFF
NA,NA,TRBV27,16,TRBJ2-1,TGTGCCAGCAGCTTCTCCGGGTCCAGCTCCTACAATGAGCAGTTCTTC,CASSFSGSSSYNEQFF
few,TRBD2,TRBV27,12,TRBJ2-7,TGTGCCAGCACGGGCGGGAGTAACGAGCAGTACTTC,CASTGGSNEQYF
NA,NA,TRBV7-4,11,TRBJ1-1,TGTGCCAGCAGCTTGACGGGGGAAGCTTTCTTT,CASSLTGEAFF
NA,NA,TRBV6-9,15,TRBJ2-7,TGTGCCAGCAGTTACACCTCGGCCGGAGCCTACGAGCAGTACTTC,CASSYTSAGAYEQYF
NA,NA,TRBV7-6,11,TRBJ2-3,TGTGCCAGCAGCTTTTTAGATACGCAGTATTTT,CASSFLDTQYF
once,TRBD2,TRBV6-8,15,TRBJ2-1,TGTGCCAGCGGTGCAGGAGCGGGAGGTAGTAATGAGCAGTTCTTC,CASGAGAGGSNEQFF
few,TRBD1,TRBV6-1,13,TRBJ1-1,TGTGCCAGCAGTACACAGGGGGGGGCTGAAGCTTTCTTT,CASSTQGGAEAFF
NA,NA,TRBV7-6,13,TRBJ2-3,TGTGCCAGCAGCTTAGCGGCCCTGGATACGCAGTATTTT,CASSLAALDTQYF
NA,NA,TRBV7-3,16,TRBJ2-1,TGTGCCAGCAGCCCGGAGGTGGCTAGAGCTCCCAATGAGCAGTTCTTC,CASSPEVARAPNEQFF
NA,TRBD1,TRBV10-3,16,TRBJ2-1,TGTGCCATCACCGGGGCCCCGGGACAGGACTACAATGAGCAGTTCTTC,CAITGAPGQDYNEQFF
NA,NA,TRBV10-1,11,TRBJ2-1,TGCGCCAGCAGTGACGGCCGGGAGCAGTTCTTC,CASSDGREQFF
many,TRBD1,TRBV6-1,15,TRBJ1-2,TGTGCCAGCAGTGTCCAGACAGGGGCCTCCTATGGCTACACCTTC,CASSVQTGASYGYTF
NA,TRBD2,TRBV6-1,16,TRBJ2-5,TGTGCCACCTCCAGATCTAGCGGGGGTTTCCAAGAGACCCAGTACTTC,CATSRSSGGFQETQYF
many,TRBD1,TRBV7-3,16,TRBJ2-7,TGTGCCAGCAGCCCTAACCGGCATGGACAGGGTCGCGAGCAGTACTTC,CASSPNRHGQGREQYF
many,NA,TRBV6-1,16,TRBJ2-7,TGTGCCAGCAGTGAAGAGGGGCCAGGGAGCTCCTACGAGCAGTACTTC,CASSEEGPGSSYEQYF
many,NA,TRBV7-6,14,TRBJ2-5,TGTGCCAGCAAACTTTCGATACAGGGAGGTGAGCAGTACTTC,CASKLSIQGGEQYF
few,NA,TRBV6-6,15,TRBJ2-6,TGTGCCAGCAGTACCGAGGGGGCTGGGGCCAACGTCCTGACTTTC,CASSTEGAGANVLTF
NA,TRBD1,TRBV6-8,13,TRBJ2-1,TGTGCCAGCAGATGGACAGGGGGCAACGAGCAGTTCTTC,CASRWTGGNEQFF
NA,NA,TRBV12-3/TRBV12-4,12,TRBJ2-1,TGTGCCAGCAGTTTAGAGGGGGTTGAGCAGTTCTTC,CASSLEGVEQFF
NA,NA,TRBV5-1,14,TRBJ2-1,TGCGCCAGCAGCTTGACTAGAAGAGCCAATGAGCAGTTCTTC,CASSLTRRANEQFF
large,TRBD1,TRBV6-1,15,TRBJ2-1,TGTGCCAGCAGCCCGGGACAGGGAGTCTACAATGAGCAGTTCTTC,CASSPGQGVYNEQFF
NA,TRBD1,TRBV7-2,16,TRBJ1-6,TGTGCCAGCAGCCTGTCGACAGGGGCGAATAATTCACCCCTCCACTTT,CASSLSTGANNSPLHF
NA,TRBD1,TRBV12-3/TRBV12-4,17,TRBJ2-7,TGTGCCAGCAGCCATAAAACCGGGACAGGGCTCTCCTACGAGCAGTACTTC,CASSHKTGTGLSYEQYF
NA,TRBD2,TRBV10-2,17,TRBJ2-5,TGCGCCAGCAGTGACCCAATGGATGGGAGGGCCCAAGAGACCCAGTACTTC,CASSDPMDGRAQETQYF
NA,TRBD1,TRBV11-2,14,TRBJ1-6,TGTGCCAGCAGCCCCCGACAGGGCCATTCACCCCTCCACTTT,CASSPRQGHSPLHF
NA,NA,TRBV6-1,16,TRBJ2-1,TGTGCCAGCAGTTCGAGCGGGCCGAGCTCCTACAATGAGCAGTTCTTC,CASSSSGPSSYNEQFF
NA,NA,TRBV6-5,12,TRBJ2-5,TGTGCCAGCAGAACAGGGCAAGAGACCCAGTACTTC,CASRTGQETQYF
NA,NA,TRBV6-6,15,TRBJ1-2,TGTGCCAGCAGTTACCCCCAGGAGGAGGGCTATGGCTACACCTTC,CASSYPQEEGYGYTF
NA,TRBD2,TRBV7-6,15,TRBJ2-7,TGTGCTAGCAGCTTAGCTAGCGGGGGGAGGTACGAGCAGTACTTC,CASSLASGGRYEQYF
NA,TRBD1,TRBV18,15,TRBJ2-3,TGTGCCAGCTCACCTGGACAGGGGGAAACAGATACGCAGTATTTT,CASSPGQGETDTQYF
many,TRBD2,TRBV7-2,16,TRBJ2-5,TGTGCCAGCAGTTTCGGACTAGCGGCGGGCGGCGAGACCCAGTACTTC,CASSFGLAAGGETQYF
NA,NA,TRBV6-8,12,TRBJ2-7,TGTGCCAGCAGTTACACGGGCCACGAGCAGTACTTC,CASSYTGHEQYF
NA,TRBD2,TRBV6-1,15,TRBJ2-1,TGTGCCAGCAAATCACTAGCGGGAGGGCCGGGTGAGCAGTTCTTC,CASKSLAGGPGEQFF
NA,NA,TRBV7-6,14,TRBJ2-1,TGTGCCAGCAGCGTTGGAGGCCGTCGCAACGAGCAGTTCTTC,CASSVGGRRNEQFF
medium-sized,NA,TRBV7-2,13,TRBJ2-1,TGTGCCAGCAGCTTGGACAACTACAATGAGCAGTTCTTC,CASSLDNYNEQFF
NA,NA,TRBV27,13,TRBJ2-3,TGTGCCAGTCGGTGGGGGGGCACAGATACGCAGTATTTT,CASRWGGTDTQYF
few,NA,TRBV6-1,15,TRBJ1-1,TGTGCCAGCAGTTACGATAGGGGGTCGAACACTGAAGCTTTCTTT,CASSYDRGSNTEAFF
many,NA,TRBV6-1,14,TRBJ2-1,TGTGCCAGCAGTGAACGTGTCGCCGGCAATGAGCAGTTCTTC,CASSERVAGNEQFF
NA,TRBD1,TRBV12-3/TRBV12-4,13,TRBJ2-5,TGTGCCAGCACCGGACAGGGTCGGAATGAGCAGTACTTC,CASTGQGRNEQYF
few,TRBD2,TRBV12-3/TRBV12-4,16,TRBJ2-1,TGTGCCAGCAGTCCTCCGGCCCGGGGGGGCGGAAACATTCAGTTCTTC,CASSPPARGGGNIQFF
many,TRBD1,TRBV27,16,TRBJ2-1,TGTGCCAGCGTAATAACAGGGGGTATCTCCTACAATGAGCAGTTCTTC,CASVITGGISYNEQFF
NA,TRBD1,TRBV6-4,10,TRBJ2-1,TGTAGGGACAGCCACCCCGAGCAGTTCTTC,CRDSHPEQFF
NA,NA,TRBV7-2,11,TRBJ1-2,TGTGCCAGCAGCTTATACTATGGCTACACCTTC,CASSLYYGYTF
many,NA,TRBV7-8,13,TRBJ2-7,TGTGCCAGCGCGGGACACCGTTCCTACGAGCAGTACTTC,CASAGHRSYEQYF
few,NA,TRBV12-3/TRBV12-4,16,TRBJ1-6,TGTGCCAGCACCAAGGGGGGTAGCTCCTATAATTCACCCCTCCACTTT,CASTKGGSSYNSPLHF
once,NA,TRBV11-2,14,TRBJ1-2,TGTGCCAGCAGCTACGGGGTTGTAGGCTATGGCTACACCTTC,CASSYGVVGYGYTF
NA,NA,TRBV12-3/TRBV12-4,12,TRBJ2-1,TGTGCCAGCAGCCACAGTGGCAATGAGCAGTTCTTC,CASSHSGNEQFF
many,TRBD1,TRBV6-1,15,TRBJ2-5,TGTGCCAGCAGTGCCTGGACAGGGGGTGCGGAGACCCAGTACTTC,CASSAWTGGAETQYF
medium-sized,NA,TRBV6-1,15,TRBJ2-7,TGTGCCAGCAGTGAAATGGTAGGTGGGTTCTACGAGCAGTACTTC,CASSEMVGGFYEQYF
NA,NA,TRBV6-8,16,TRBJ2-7,TGTGCCAGCAGCTCCCCCCAGGGCCGGCACCCCTACGAGCAGTACTTC,CASSSPQGRHPYEQYF
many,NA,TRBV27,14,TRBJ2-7,TGTGCCAGCAGTTTTGGTAGGGGGTACTACGAGCAGTACTTC,CASSFGRGYYEQYF
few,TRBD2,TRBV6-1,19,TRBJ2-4,TGTGCCAGCAGTGAAGCTCGATTCGCGGGAGGGATAGTAAAAAACATTCAGTACTTC,CASSEARFAGGIVKNIQYF